Sequencing of this T cell receptor beta chain was carried out in a study of CD8 T cell repertoires and HIV-1 epitope variants. Across the whole study: Twenty-five autologous and known Gag and Nef epitope variant peptides each stimulated T cells separately. Equal numbers of autologous T cell-negative cells presented antigen to enriched T cells.

CDR1 is SGHDN, CDR2 FVKESK, per germline. The V end lost 1 base, the J end lost 9 bases, and 7 bases lay between the germline ends. The CDR3 contains 11 residues. Produced via immunoSEQ multiplex PCR; TCRdb's table is partial and in-frame only. Among some 5,000 clones, 60% to 80% were seen once, and the ten largest hold roughly 45%. Worth noting for this clone: Its antigen is not known.

The chain couples TRBV14 to TRBJ2-7; D not certain. The TCR originated in a male donor with HIV. Sequenced sample: cultured CD8+ T cells derived from PBMCs. CDR3 in DNA: TGTGCCAGCAGCCAAGGGGTAGTGCAGTACTTC. Translation: CASSQGVVQYF.